The 25 T cell receptor beta chains below come from one sample, sequenced in a study of T-cell memory formation after mild COVID-19. One entry per CDR3 protein results from TCRdb running MiXCR on the 5' RACE reads. The sample consists of 500,000 to 550,000 distinct CDR3 sequences, about 20% of them appearing once. Sequencing was carried out using PBMCs or a T cell subset sorted from them (not recorded which). The receptors stem from an adult woman who had mild COVID-19 (a few samples of this study predate the infection). Cell type and time point are not known.

The sample holds a few counts of this clonotype. The chain has TRBV29-1 and TRBJ2-2, with TRBD1 as a possible D gene (5 bases). V lost 5 bases and J lost 3, with 13 bases in between. CDR3 length: 14 residues. The germline V gene encodes CDR1 SQVTM and CDR2 ANQGSEA. The CDR3 nucleotides read TGCAGCGTTACCTTGGGGCAGTACACCGGGGAGCTGTTTTTT. As protein: CSVTLGQYTGELFF.

This sequence joins TRBV2 and TRBJ1-1; TRBD1 matches 9 bases. The CDR3 runs 17 residues. V lost 5 bases and J lost 5; bases outside the gene matches: 15. Germline V gives CDR1 SNHLY, CDR2 FYNNEI. CDR3 sequence reads: CASSNKGQGRWETEAFF. The CDR3 DNA is TGTGCCAGCAGTAATAAAGGACAGGGGAGGTGGGAAACTGAAGCTTTCTTT.

V gene TRBV25-1 combines with J gene TRBJ2-1, with 10 bases fitting TRBD1. The CDR3 is made up of 16 amino acids. Germline CDR1 reads MGHDK; CDR2 reads SYGVNS. V was pared by 3 bases and J by 4 bases, with 6 bases of the junction left unmatched. The chain's CDR3 is CASSDLGTGAYNEQFF. The CDR3 region has the DNA TGTGCCAGCAGTGACCTCGGGACAGGGGCTTACAATGAGCAGTTCTTC.

This clonotype was seen only a few times. This chain connects TRBV6-5 to TRBJ1-3, with D maybe TRBD1 (6 bases). The CDR3 totals 15 residues. The V gene's germline CDR1 is MNHEY and CDR2 SVGAGI. Trimming stripped 6 bases from V and 3 bases from J, with 15 bases between. CDR3 sequence reads: CASRTPGALGNTIYF. Here the CDR3 DNA reads TGTGCCAGCAGAACCCCAGGGGCCCTTGGAAACACCATATATTTT.

This clonotype was seen more than once but under ten times. This chain uses TRBV12-3 or TRBV12-4 with TRBJ2-5; no clear D gene. The CDR3 has 13 residues. With 5 bases removed from V and 5 bases from J, the gap between germline ends came to 12 bases. DNA for the CDR3: TGTGCCAGCAGTCCCCCCCCACGGGAGACCCAGTACTTC. Protein product: CASSPPPRETQYF.

In DNA form, the CDR3 reads TGTGCCAGCAGCGGAGGACGCGGGACCTACAATGAGCAGTTCTTC. Translated, it gives CASSGGRGTYNEQFF. V and J are TRBV7-6 and TRBJ2-1, with D perhaps matching TRBD2 (6 bases). The germline V gene has CDR1 SGHVS and CDR2 FNYEAQ. The CDR3 contains 15 residues. Trimming stripped 5 bases from V and 2 bases from J, with 13 bases between.

This clonotype has more than one count but fewer than ten. The genes are TRBV6-6 and TRBJ2-5; tentatively, D is TRBD1 or TRBD2 (5 bases each). The CDR3 runs 13 residues. The ends were cut back, 9 bases at V and 4 bases at J, with 15 bases in the middle. Germline values: CDR1 MNHNY, CDR2 SVGAGI (reference sequence). The CDR3 is CASAGTVIETQYF. The CDR3 DNA reads TGTGCCAGTGCCGGGACGGTTATAGAGACCCAGTACTTC.

Ten or more counts support this clonotype. The genes are TRBV18 and TRBJ1-1; D is ambiguous. From germline, CDR1 is KGHSH and CDR2 LQKENI. This CDR3 has 12 amino acids. V lost 1 base to trimming and J lost 3 bases, with 3 bases between them. CDR3 protein: CASSPRDTEAFF. CDR3 nucleotide sequence: TGTGCCAGCTCACCACGGGACACTGAAGCTTTCTTT. The full variable domain, completed using reference TRBV18 and TRBJ1-1, is NAGVMQNPRHLVRRRGQEARLRCSPMKGHSHVYWYRQLPEEGLKFMVYLQKENIIDESGMPKERFSAEFPKEGPSILRIQQVVRGDSAAYFCASSPRDTEAFFGQGTRLTVV.

The chain recombines TRBV9 with TRBJ2-6; D uncertain. V was clipped by 4 bases and J by 0 bases, with 8 bases between them. This CDR3 spans 15 amino acids. Germline CDR1 is SGDLS and CDR2 is YYNGEE. In DNA form, the CDR3 reads TGTGCCAGCAGCCCGGGCGACTCTGGGGCCAACGTCCTGACTTTC. It specifies CASSPGDSGANVLTF.

This sequence joins TRBV29-1 and TRBJ2-1, with 11 bases aligning to TRBD2. This CDR3 is 15 amino acids long. The V gene end was trimmed by 7 bases and the J gene end by 9 bases; junction bases not matched to a gene: 14. The germline CDR1 and CDR2 sequences are SQVTM and ANQGSEA. This CDR3 is CSGKEGSGGATEQFF. CDR3 sequence (DNA): TGCAGCGGTAAAGAGGGTAGCGGGGGGGCCACTGAGCAGTTCTTC.

This rearrangement joins TRBV3-1 to TRBJ2-5; the match to TRBD1 covers 10 bases. The CDR3 is 18 residues long. The V gene's germline CDR1 is LGHDT and CDR2 YNNKEL (reference sequence). After removal of 0 bases from V and 5 bases from J, the junction contained 12 bases not matched to a gene. The CDR3 protein is CASSQESPGQGYRETQYF. CDR3 in DNA: TGTGCCAGCAGCCAAGAGTCTCCGGGACAGGGGTATCGGGAGACCCAGTACTTC.

In its sample, this clonotype was seen many times. The rearrangement joins TRBV5-1 to TRBJ2-5, with 11 bases lining up with TRBD2. This CDR3 has 17 residues. Germline V gene sequence: CDR1 SGHRS, CDR2 YFSETQ. The V gene end was trimmed by 1 base and the J gene end by 2 bases; junction bases not matched to a gene: 7. In DNA, the CDR3 is TGCGCCAGCAGCTTGTCTCTAGCGGGGGGACCGCAAGAGACCCAGTACTTC. Translated: CASSLSLAGGPQETQYF.

The rearrangement joins TRBV4-2 to TRBJ2-7, with a possible D match to TRBD1 (6 bases). Trimming cost V 4 bases and J 2 bases, with 15 bases left between them. CDR1 is LGHNA and CDR2 is YNFKEQ in the germline V gene. This CDR3 contains 15 residues. The CDR3 coding sequence is TGTGCCAGCAGCCCGCAGGGGAACAACCCCTACGAGCAGTACTTC. Residues: CASSPQGNNPYEQYF.

V is TRBV5-4 and J is TRBJ2-2; D is ambiguous. V lost 2 bases and J 2 bases, leaving 7 bases between the germline ends. This CDR3 has 14 residues. Germline assignment: CDR1 SGHNT and CDR2 YYREEE (reference sequence). CDR3 in DNA: TGTGCCAGCAGCTTTTCCGGTAACACCGGGGAGCTGTTTTTT. It encodes CASSFSGNTGELFF.

The genes are TRBV7-3 and TRBJ1-6; 7 nucleotides align to TRBD1. J was trimmed by 10 bases and V by 5 bases; bases with no gene match: 2. The CDR3 totals 12 residues. Germline assignment: CDR1 SGHTA and CDR2 FQGTGA. As DNA, the CDR3 is TGTGCCAGCAGCCTGACAGGGTCACCCCTCCACTTT. This sequence encodes CASSLTGSPLHF.

V and J are TRBV7-8 and TRBJ2-1; no clear D. CDR1 and CDR2 (germline): SGHVS, FQNEAQ. The V end lost 5 bases, the J end lost 6 bases, and 8 bases lay between the germline ends. The CDR3 spans 12 residues. CDR3 sequence: CASSPEANEQFF. For the CDR3, the DNA is TGTGCCAGCAGCCCTGAGGCCAATGAGCAGTTCTTC. The complete variable domain, with remaining parts taken from reference TRBV7-8 and TRBJ2-1, reads GAGVSQSPRYKVAKRGQDVALRCDPISGHVSLFWYQQALGQGPEFLTYFQNEAQLDKSGLPSDRFFAERPEGSVSTLKIQRTQQEDSAVYLCASSPEANEQFFGPGTRLTVL.

This clonotype was seen many times. The gene calls are TRBV7-9 and TRBJ2-6, with TRBD1 as a possible D gene (6 bases). This CDR3 comprises 16 residues. V was trimmed by 2 bases and J by 2 bases, leaving 10 bases between them. Germline V lookup: CDR1 SEHNR, CDR2 FQNEAQ (reference sequence). This chain's CDR3 is CASSLRSGAGANVLTF. The CDR3 nucleotides are TGTGCCAGCAGCTTAAGATCAGGGGCTGGGGCCAACGTCCTGACTTTC.

The CDR3 sequence: CASSYPGYDGYTF. The CDR3 DNA follows: TGTGCCAGCAGTTACCCCGGGTACGATGGCTACACCTTC. V is TRBV6-5 and J is TRBJ1-2; D gene unclear. V lost 2 bases and J 6 bases, leaving 10 bases between the germline ends. CDR3 size: 13 residues. In germline, CDR1 is MNHEY, CDR2 SVGAGI.

The chain recombines TRBV20-1 with TRBJ2-2; 7 bases align to TRBD2. Trimming took 6 bases from V and 6 from J; bases not matched to a gene: 7. The length of the CDR3 is 13 residues. Per germline, CDR1 DFQATT and CDR2 SNEGSKA (reference sequence). The CDR3 sequence is CSAEWGGAGELFF. CDR3 nucleotides: TGCAGTGCCGAATGGGGAGGGGCCGGGGAGCTGTTTTTT.

This chain connects TRBV5-1 to TRBJ2-1; 11 bases match TRBD2. The V and J ends lost 2 bases and 7 bases, in that order; junction bases with no gene match: 8. Germline V gives CDR1 SGHRS, CDR2 YFSETQ. There are 16 residues in the CDR3. The CDR3 region is CASSLQLAGGENEQFF. The CDR3 coding sequence is TGCGCCAGCAGCTTACAGCTAGCGGGGGGTGAGAATGAGCAGTTCTTC.

This clonotype has more than one count but fewer than ten. The chain links TRBV10-3 to TRBJ2-1; 14 bases align to TRBD2. The CDR3 contains 19 residues. Germline assignment: CDR1 ENHRY and CDR2 SYGVKD. The trim removed 4 bases at V and 1 base at J, leaving 9 bases unmatched. In DNA form, the CDR3 reads TGTGCCATCAGTGCCCTGGGACTAGCGGGAGATGGGTCCTACAATGAGCAGTTCTTC. Amino acid sequence: CAISALGLAGDGSYNEQFF.

The rearrangement joins TRBV5-1 to TRBJ2-7; 8 nucleotides match TRBD2. The CDR3 sequence is 15 residues long. Germline-derived CDR1 and CDR2 are SGHRS and YFSETQ. V lost 3 bases, J lost 2 bases, and 7 bases stayed unmatched. The CDR3 protein is CASSSLRGGTYEQYF. In DNA form, the CDR3 reads TGCGCCAGCAGCTCCCTCCGGGGGGGAACCTACGAGCAGTACTTC.

The gene calls are TRBV6-1 and TRBJ2-2, with a possible D match to TRBD2 (6 bases). In germline, CDR1 is MNHNS, CDR2 SASEGT. The CDR3 loop spans 15 amino acids. V lost 4 bases and J lost 0, with 9 bases in between. The CDR3 spells CASSGDFPNTGELFF. For the CDR3, the DNA is TGTGCCAGCAGTGGGGACTTCCCGAACACCGGGGAGCTGTTTTTT.

This clonotype has only a few counts. This sequence joins TRBV12-3 or TRBV12-4 and TRBJ1-1; D is undetermined. The CDR3 is 16 residues long. V shed 3 bases and J shed 1 base, with 15 bases lying between them. CDR3: CASSLSGGRRNTEAFF. The DNA for the CDR3 is TGTGCCAGCAGTTTGAGTGGAGGACGGAGGAACACTGAAGCTTTCTTT.

The V gene is TRBV11-3, the J gene TRBJ2-1, with D maybe TRBD2 (6 bases). Germline values: CDR1 SGHNT, CDR2 YENEEA. The CDR3 extends over 15 amino acids. Between the trimmed V and J ends, which lost 4 bases and 7 bases, there was a span of 17 bases. Written as DNA, the CDR3 is TGTGCCAGCAGCTCCTATGCGGGGACTGCAAATGAGCAGTTCTTC. Residues: CASSSYAGTANEQFF. Complete variable domain (other parts from reference TRBV11-3 and TRBJ2-1): EAGVVQSPRYKIIEKKQPVAFWCNPISGHNTLYWYLQNLGQGPELLIRYENEEAVDDSQLPKDRFSAERLKGVDSTLKIQPAELGDSAVYLCASSSYAGTANEQFFGPGTRLTVL.